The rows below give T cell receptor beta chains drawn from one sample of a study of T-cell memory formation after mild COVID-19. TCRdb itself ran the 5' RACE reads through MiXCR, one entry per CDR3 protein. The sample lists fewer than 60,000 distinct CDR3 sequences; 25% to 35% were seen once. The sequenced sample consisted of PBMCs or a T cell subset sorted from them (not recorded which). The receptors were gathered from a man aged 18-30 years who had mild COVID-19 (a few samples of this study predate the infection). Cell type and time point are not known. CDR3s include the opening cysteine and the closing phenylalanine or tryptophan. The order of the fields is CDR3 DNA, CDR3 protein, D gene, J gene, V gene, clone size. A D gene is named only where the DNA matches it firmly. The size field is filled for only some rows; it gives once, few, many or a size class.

TGTGCCAGCAGCGTAGCAGGGACTAGCGATGAGCAGTTCTTC,CASSVAGTSDEQFF,TRBD2,TRBJ2-1,TRBV9,few
TGTGCCAGCTTTTTCGACAGCAACACTGAAGCTTTCTTT,CASFFDSNTEAFF,NA,TRBJ1-1,TRBV2,few
TGTGCCAGCAGTTCGGGAGGTTGGACTGAAGCTTTCTTT,CASSSGGWTEAFF,NA,TRBJ1-1,TRBV6-5,few
TGTGCCAGCAGCTTCCGGGACGGTCCCTACGAGCAGTACTTC,CASSFRDGPYEQYF,NA,TRBJ2-7,TRBV7-3,NA
TGTGCCAGCAGCTTCACGCGTAACAGGAACACTGAAGCTTTCTTT,CASSFTRNRNTEAFF,NA,TRBJ1-1,TRBV7-9,few
TGTGCCAGCAGTGAAAGGGGGGGCCGGGGATACGAGCAGTACTTC,CASSERGGRGYEQYF,NA,TRBJ2-7,TRBV6-1,many
TGCGCCAGCAGCCAAGATGGAACAGGGGGCTGGACCGGGGAGCTGTTTTTT,CASSQDGTGGWTGELFF,TRBD1,TRBJ2-2,TRBV4-1,NA
TGTGCCAGCAGCCAACAGACAGGGTATAACGGGGAGCTGTTTTTT,CASSQQTGYNGELFF,TRBD1,TRBJ2-2,TRBV4-2,NA
TGTGCCAGCAGCCCAGGGCGGTCTGGGGCCAACGTCCTGACTTTC,CASSPGRSGANVLTF,NA,TRBJ2-6,TRBV5-6,few
TGTGCCAGCAGTTCGGGGGGCAATCAGCCCCAGCATTTT,CASSSGGNQPQHF,NA,TRBJ1-5,TRBV12-3/TRBV12-4,NA
TGCAGCGTTGAACCCGTCTATGGCTACACCTTC,CSVEPVYGYTF,NA,TRBJ1-2,TRBV29-1,NA
TGTGCCAGCAGCCAAGATCAAAGTCGCGATGAGCAGTTCTTC,CASSQDQSRDEQFF,NA,TRBJ2-1,TRBV3-1,NA
TGTGCCAGCAGACCGGGACAGTTGCAGTACTTC,CASRPGQLQYF,TRBD1,TRBJ2-7,TRBV5-6,few
TGTGCCATCAGTGGTACCGCAGGCTCTGGGGCCAACGTCCTGACTTTC,CAISGTAGSGANVLTF,NA,TRBJ2-6,TRBV10-3,NA
TGTGCCAGCAGTTATCGGGACGGCTCTAATGAAAAACTGTTTTTT,CASSYRDGSNEKLFF,NA,TRBJ1-4,TRBV6-5,NA
TGTGCCAGCAGCGAAGGCGGGGGCTCCTACGAGCAGTACTTC,CASSEGGGSYEQYF,TRBD2,TRBJ2-7,TRBV6-1,many
TGTGCCAGTACCCCGGGGGGTTGGGCCACCGGGGAGCTGTTTTTT,CASTPGGWATGELFF,TRBD2,TRBJ2-2,TRBV19,few
TGCGCCAGCAGCTTGGGGATGCCGGGACAGGGCGGTTATGGCTACACCTTC,CASSLGMPGQGGYGYTF,TRBD1,TRBJ1-2,TRBV5-1,NA
TGCAGCGTTGAAGGGGTTGGACACCCTCCATGGGAGACCCAGTACTTC,CSVEGVGHPPWETQYF,NA,TRBJ2-5,TRBV29-1,few
TGTGCCAGCAGAGGACTAGCGGGGGGGCCTGAAGAGACCCAGTACTTC,CASRGLAGGPEETQYF,TRBD2,TRBJ2-5,TRBV12-3/TRBV12-4,many
TGTGCCACCAGCAGAGGGGCTAGCGGGGGGGCACTCTCCTACAATGAGCAGTTCTTC,CATSRGASGGALSYNEQFF,TRBD2,TRBJ2-1,TRBV15,once
TGTGCCACCCGGCAGGGTAGCTACAATGAGCAGTTCTTC,CATRQGSYNEQFF,NA,TRBJ2-1,TRBV24-1,few
TGCAGTGCTCTAACGGGGGAAACGTACAATGAGCAGTTCTTC,CSALTGETYNEQFF,NA,TRBJ2-1,TRBV20-1,few
TGCGCCAGCAGTGAACGGACAGGCGTTGGCTACACCTTC,CASSERTGVGYTF,TRBD1,TRBJ1-2,TRBV10-1,NA
TGCGCCAGCAGCCAAGATCGGGGAGGCAGGGGCCCAGATACGCAGTATTTT,CASSQDRGGRGPDTQYF,NA,TRBJ2-3,TRBV4-1,once
TGTGCCAGCACCCAGGGGGCTGAGCAGTTCTTC,CASTQGAEQFF,TRBD1,TRBJ2-1,TRBV7-9,NA
TGTGCTACCTCGGACACTAATCAGCCCCAGCATTTT,CATSDTNQPQHF,NA,TRBJ1-5,TRBV6-2/TRBV6-3,NA
TGCAGCGTTGATTTAGCGGGCGGCAATGAGCAGTTCTTC,CSVDLAGGNEQFF,TRBD2,TRBJ2-1,TRBV29-1,many
TGTGCCAGCAGGAAGGATGGGCTGGGGCAGGAGACCCAGTACTTC,CASRKDGLGQETQYF,NA,TRBJ2-5,TRBV6-1,NA